The sequence of this T cell receptor (beta chain) was determined in a study of T-cell memory formation after mild COVID-19. Study summary: Largely donor-specific TCR clusters were found.

Study-wide results and limits: Chiefly within CM and EM were the contracting CD4+ clones; CD8+ ones were within EMRA.

TCRdb re-derived calls from the 5' RACE reads in MiXCR, one entry per CDR3 protein. In the table there are 150,000 to 200,000 distinct CDR3 sequences, roughly 15% of which are singletons. The CDR3 extends over 17 amino acids. V was pared by 0 bases and J by 7 bases, with 11 bases of the junction left unmatched. Looked up from germline, CDR1 is SGHNT and CDR2 is YYREEE (reference sequence). Of note for this clonotype: Its antigen is undetermined.

The sequenced material came from PBMCs or a T cell subset sorted from them (not recorded which). The receptor was isolated from an adult woman who had mild COVID-19 (a few samples of this study predate the infection). Cell type and time point are not known. The V gene is TRBV5-4, the J gene TRBJ2-1, with 9 bases aligning to TRBD2. The CDR3 region has the DNA TGTGCCAGCAGCTTGGCGGCGGTAGCGGGAGTCGGGAATGAGCAGTTCTTC. This gives the protein CASSLAAVAGVGNEQFF.